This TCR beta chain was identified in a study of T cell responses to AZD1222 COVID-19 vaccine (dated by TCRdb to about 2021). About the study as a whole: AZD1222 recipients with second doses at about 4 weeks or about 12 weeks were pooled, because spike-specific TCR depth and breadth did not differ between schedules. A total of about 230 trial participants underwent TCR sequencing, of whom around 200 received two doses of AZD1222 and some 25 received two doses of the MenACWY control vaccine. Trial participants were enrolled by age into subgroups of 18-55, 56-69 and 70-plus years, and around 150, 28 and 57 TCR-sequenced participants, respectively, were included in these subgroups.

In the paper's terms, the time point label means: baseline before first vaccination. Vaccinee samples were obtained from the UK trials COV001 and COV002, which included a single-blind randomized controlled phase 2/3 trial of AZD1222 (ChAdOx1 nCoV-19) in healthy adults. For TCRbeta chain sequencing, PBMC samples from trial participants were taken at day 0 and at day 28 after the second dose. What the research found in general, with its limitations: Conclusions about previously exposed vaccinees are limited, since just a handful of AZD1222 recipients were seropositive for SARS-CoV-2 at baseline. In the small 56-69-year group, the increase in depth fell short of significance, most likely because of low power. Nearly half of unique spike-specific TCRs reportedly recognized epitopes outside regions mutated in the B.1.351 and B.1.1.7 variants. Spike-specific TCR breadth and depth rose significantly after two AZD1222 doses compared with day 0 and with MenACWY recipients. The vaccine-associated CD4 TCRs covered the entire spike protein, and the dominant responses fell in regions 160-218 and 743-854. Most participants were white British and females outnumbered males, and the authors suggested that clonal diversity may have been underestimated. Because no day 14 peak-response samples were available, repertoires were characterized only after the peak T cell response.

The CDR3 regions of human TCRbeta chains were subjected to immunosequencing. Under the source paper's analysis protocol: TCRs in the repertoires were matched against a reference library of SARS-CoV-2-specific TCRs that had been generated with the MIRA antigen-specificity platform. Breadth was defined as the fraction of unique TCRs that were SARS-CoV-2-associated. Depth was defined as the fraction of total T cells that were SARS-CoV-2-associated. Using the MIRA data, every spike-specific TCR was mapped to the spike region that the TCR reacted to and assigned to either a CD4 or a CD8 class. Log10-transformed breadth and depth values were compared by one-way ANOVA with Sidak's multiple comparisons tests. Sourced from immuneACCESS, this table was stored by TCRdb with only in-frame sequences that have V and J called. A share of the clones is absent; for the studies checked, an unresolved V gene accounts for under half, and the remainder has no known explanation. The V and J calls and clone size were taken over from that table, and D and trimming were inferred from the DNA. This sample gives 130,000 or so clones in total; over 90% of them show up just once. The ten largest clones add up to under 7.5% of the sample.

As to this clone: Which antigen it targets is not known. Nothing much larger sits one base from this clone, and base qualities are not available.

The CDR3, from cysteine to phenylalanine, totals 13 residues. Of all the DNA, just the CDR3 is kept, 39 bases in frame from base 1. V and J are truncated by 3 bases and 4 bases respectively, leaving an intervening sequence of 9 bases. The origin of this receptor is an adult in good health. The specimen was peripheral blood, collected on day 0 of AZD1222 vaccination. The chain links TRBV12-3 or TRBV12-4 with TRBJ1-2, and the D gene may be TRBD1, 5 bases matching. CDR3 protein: CASSFKGSYGYTF. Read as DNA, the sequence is TGTGCCAGCAGTTTCAAGGGGAGCTATGGCTACACCTTC.